This T cell receptor beta chain was sequenced in a study of identical twins. Germline trimming cut 4 bases from V and 5 bases from J; bases unmatched to any gene: 10. Germline V gene data show CDR1 as MNHEY and CDR2 as SVGEGT. This CDR3 region has 16 residues. With template switching, a universal primer site was added, and the cDNA carried unique molecular identifiers. TCRdb called the 5' RACE reads again in MiXCR, with one record for every CDR3 protein. The table has 1.5 million to 2 million distinct CDR3 sequences, under 35% seen once; the top ten hold around 0.25%. The source is a newborn girl in good health. The sequencing sample was made of cord blood. The genes are TRBV6-2 or TRBV6-3 and TRBJ2-5; the match to TRBD2 covers 10 bases. CDR3 region: CASSWSLAGVDETQYF. The CDR3 DNA reads TGTGCCAGCAGTTGGTCGCTAGCGGGAGTGGATGAGACCCAGTACTTC.